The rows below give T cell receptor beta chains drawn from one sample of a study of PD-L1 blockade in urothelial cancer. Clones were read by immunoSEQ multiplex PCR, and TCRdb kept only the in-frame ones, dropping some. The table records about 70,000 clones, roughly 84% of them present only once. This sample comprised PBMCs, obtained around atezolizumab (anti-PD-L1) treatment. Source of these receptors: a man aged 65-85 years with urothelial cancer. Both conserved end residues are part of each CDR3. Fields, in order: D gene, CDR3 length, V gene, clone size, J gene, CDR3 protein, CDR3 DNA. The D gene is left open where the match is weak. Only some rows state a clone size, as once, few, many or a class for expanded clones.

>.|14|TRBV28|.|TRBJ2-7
CASSLGGTAYEQYF
TGTGCCAGCAGTTTAGGAGGTACGGCCTACGAGCAGTACTTC
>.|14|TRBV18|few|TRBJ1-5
CASSQSGGNQPQHF
TGTGCCAGCTCACAATCAGGGGGCAATCAGCCCCAGCATTTT
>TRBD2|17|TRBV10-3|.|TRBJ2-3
CAISLGLAASSTDTQYF
TGTGCCATCAGTTTGGGACTAGCGGCCTCTAGCACAGATACGCAGTATTTT
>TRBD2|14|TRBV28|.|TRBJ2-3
CASSLSGSKYTQYF
TGTGCCAGCAGTTTAAGCGGGAGTAAATATACGCAGTATTTT
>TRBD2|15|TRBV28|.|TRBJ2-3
CASSPTSGRARTQYF
TGTGCCAGCAGTCCCACTAGCGGGAGGGCCCGTACGCAGTATTTT
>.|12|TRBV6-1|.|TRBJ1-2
CASSEGGYGYTF
TGTGCCAGCAGTGAGGGAGGGTATGGCTACACCTTC
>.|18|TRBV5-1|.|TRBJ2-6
CASSLAGTSASGANVLTF
TGCGCCAGCAGCTTGGCCGGGACTTCAGCCTCTGGGGCCAACGTCCTGACTTTC
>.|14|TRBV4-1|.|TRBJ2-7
CASSLGRPNEGQYF
TGCGCCAGCAGCCTAGGACGGCCGAACGAGGGGCAGTACTTC
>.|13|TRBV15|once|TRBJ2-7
CATSRGQTYEQYF
TGTGCCACCAGCCGAGGACAGACCTACGAGCAGTACTTC
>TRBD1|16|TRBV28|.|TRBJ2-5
CASSLSGAGGRETQYF
TGTGCCAGCAGTTTATCGGGGGCAGGGGGCAGGGAGACCCAGTACTTC
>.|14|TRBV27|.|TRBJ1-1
CASSRDFLGPEAFF
TGTGCCAGCAGTCGGGACTTTCTAGGCCCTGAAGCTTTCTTT
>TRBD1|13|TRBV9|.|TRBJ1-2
CASSTQGAGGYTF
TGTGCCAGCAGCACGCAGGGGGCTGGTGGCTACACCTTC
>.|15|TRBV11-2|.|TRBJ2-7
CASSSSPLAAYEQYF
TGTGCCAGCAGCTCCTCCCCCCTGGCGGCATACGAGCAGTACTTC
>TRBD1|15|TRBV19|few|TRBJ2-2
CASNAGTGLIGELFF
TGTGCCAGTAACGCCGGGACAGGACTCATCGGGGAGCTGTTTTTT
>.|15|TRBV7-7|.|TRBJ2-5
CASSLKVQGKETQYF
TGTGCCAGCAGCTTAAAAGTCCAGGGGAAAGAGACCCAGTACTTC
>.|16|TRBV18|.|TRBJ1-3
CASSPPSLGAGNTIYF
TGTGCCAGCTCACCACCCTCCCTGGGAGCTGGAAACACCATATATTTT
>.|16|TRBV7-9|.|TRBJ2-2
CASSINRAGAFGELFF
TGTGCCAGCAGTATCAATCGGGCAGGGGCATTCGGGGAGCTGTTTTTT
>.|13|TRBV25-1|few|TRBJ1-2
CASSEGRGYGYTF
TGTGCCAGCAGTGAGGGCCGGGGCTATGGCTACACCTTC
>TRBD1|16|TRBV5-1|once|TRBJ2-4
CASSLAPTGPQNIQYF
TGCGCCAGCAGCTTGGCCCCGACAGGGCCCCAAAACATTCAGTACTTC
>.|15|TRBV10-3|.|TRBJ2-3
CAISLEGGGTDTQYF
TGTGCCATCAGTCTCGAGGGGGGGGGCACAGATACGCAGTATTTT
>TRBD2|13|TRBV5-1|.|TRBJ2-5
CASSWGLEETQYF
TGCGCCAGCAGCTGGGGACTAGAAGAGACCCAGTACTTC
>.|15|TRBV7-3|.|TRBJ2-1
CASSLGRDSYNEQFF
TGTGCCAGCAGCTTAGGACGGGATTCCTACAATGAGCAGTTCTTC
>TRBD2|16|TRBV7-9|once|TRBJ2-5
CASSYGTSGGQETQYF
TGTGCCAGCAGCTACGGGACTAGCGGGGGCCAAGAGACCCAGTACTTC
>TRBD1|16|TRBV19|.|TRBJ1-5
CASSPAGTGGNQPQHF
TGTGCCAGTAGTCCGGCCGGGACAGGGGGAAATCAGCCCCAGCATTTT
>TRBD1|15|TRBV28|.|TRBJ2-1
CASSLWDRPINGQFF
TGTGCCAGCAGTTTATGGGACAGGCCCATCAATGGGCAGTTCTTC
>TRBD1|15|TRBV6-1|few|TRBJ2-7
CASSEAGRGSYEQYF
TGTGCCAGCAGTGAAGCGGGCAGGGGGTCCTACGAGCAGTACTTC
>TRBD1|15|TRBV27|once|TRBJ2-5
CASGTRTGGQETQYF
TGTGCCAGCGGTACTCGGACAGGGGGCCAAGAGACCCAGTACTTC
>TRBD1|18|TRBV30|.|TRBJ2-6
CAWSAGQGSLSGANVLTF
TGTGCCTGGAGCGCGGGACAGGGAAGCCTCTCTGGGGCCAACGTCCTGACTTTC
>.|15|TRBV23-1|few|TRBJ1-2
CAGLFGCRPNYGYTF
TGCGCCGGCCTTTTCGGGTGCCGGCCTAACTATGGCTACACCTTC
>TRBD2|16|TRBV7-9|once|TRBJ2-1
CASSLWTSGRTNEQFF
TGTGCCAGCAGCCTATGGACTAGCGGGAGGACAAATGAGCAGTTCTTC
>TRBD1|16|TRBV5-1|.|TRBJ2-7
CASSLTQGAIYHEQYF
TGCGCCAGCAGCTTAACACAGGGGGCGATTTACCACGAGCAGTACTTC
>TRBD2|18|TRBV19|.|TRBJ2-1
CASSTLLPGLAGVFQQFF
TGTGCCAGTAGTACGCTATTACCGGGACTAGCGGGAGTATTTCAGCAGTTCTTC
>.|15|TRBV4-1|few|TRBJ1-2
CASSQEVSAEGGYTF
TGCGCCAGCAGCCAAGAAGTCTCAGCCGAGGGGGGGTACACCTTC
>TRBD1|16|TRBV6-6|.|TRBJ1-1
CASNSDLTGISTEAFF
TGTGCCAGCAATTCAGATCTGACAGGGATCAGCACTGAAGCTTTCTTT
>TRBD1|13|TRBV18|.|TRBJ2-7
CASSPPEKTGFYF
TGTGCCAGCTCACCACCGGAAAAGACAGGGTTCTACTTC
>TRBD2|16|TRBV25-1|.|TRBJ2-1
CASSALGTSGSNEQFF
TGTGCCAGCAGTGCCTTGGGGACTAGCGGGAGCAATGAGCAGTTCTTC
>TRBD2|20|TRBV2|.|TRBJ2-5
CASSGGEAGLAGVKGETQYF
TGTGCCAGCAGTGGGGGGGAGGCCGGACTAGCGGGAGTAAAAGGAGAGACCCAGTACTTC
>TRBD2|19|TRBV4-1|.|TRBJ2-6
CASSSIRLAGGSGANVLTF
TGCGCCAGCAGCTCCATTAGACTAGCGGGAGGGTCTGGGGCCAACGTCCTGACTTTC
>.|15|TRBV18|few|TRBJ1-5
CASSGIAGSNQPQHF
TGTGCCAGCTCCGGGATTGCGGGAAGCAATCAGCCCCAGCATTTT
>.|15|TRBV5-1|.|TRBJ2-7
CASSLAGQLSYEQYF
TGCGCCAGCAGCTTGGCCGGACAGCTCTCCTACGAGCAGTACTTC
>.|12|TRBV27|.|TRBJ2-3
CASSKHTDTQYF
TGTGCCAGCAGTAAACACACAGATACGCAGTATTTT
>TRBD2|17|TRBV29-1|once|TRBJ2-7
CSVEGPSGEKSSYEQYF
TGCAGCGTTGAAGGTCCTAGCGGAGAGAAGAGCTCCTACGAGCAGTACTTC
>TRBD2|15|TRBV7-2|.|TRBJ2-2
CASSQDGGGTGELFF
TGTGCCAGCAGTCAGGACGGGGGGGGGACCGGGGAGCTGTTTTTT
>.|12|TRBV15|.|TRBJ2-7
CATSADSYEQYF
TGTGCCACCAGTGCGGATTCCTACGAGCAGTACTTC
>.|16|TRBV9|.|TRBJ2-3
CASSAQSFASTDTQYF
TGTGCCAGCAGCGCACAGAGTTTCGCTAGCACAGATACGCAGTATTTT
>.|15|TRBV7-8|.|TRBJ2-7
CASSLGARGSYEQYF
TGTGCCAGCAGCTTGGGGGCCCGGGGATCCTACGAGCAGTACTTC
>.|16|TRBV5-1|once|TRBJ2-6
CASSLTLNSGANVLTF
TGCGCCAGCAGCTTGACTCTGAACTCTGGGGCCAACGTCCTGACTTTC
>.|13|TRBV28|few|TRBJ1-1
CASSFEGDTEAFF
TGTGCCAGCAGTTTTGAAGGGGACACTGAAGCTTTCTTT